A selection of T cell receptor beta chains follows, all from one sample in a study of glioma-infiltrating T cells. TCRdb independently ran MiXCR on the multiplex PCR reads; one entry per CDR3 protein. There are approximately 93,000 distinct CDR3 sequences in the sample; approximately 39% occur only once, and more than 30% lies in the top ten. The sequencing input was glioma tissue, nonneoplastic brain tissue, or PBMCs (not recorded which). These receptors all come from a human donor with low-grade glioma or glioblastoma, undergoing nonglioma brain surgery, or in good health (not recorded which). Each CDR3 is given with its conserved first and last residue. Fields, in order: J gene, clone size, CDR3 length, V gene, D gene, CDR3 protein, CDR3 DNA. A D gene is named only where the DNA matches it firmly. Clone size appears in some rows only: once, few, many, or a class for an expanded clone.

J gene: TRBJ2-5; clone size: NA; CDR3 length: 11; V gene: TRBV20-1; D gene: NA; CDR3 protein: CSAPVKEAQYF; CDR3 DNA: TGCAGCGCACCCGTTAAAGAAGCCCAGTACTTC
J gene: TRBJ2-5; clone size: few; CDR3 length: 14; V gene: TRBV29-1; D gene: NA; CDR3 protein: CSVEELGGQETQYF; CDR3 DNA: TGCAGCGTTGAAGAGCTGGGGGGACAAGAGACCCAGTACTTC
J gene: TRBJ2-5; clone size: many; CDR3 length: 13; V gene: TRBV7-2; D gene: TRBD1; CDR3 protein: CASRPDRGETQYF; CDR3 DNA: TGTGCCAGCAGACCTGACAGGGGCGAGACCCAGTACTTC
J gene: TRBJ1-4; clone size: many; CDR3 length: 15; V gene: TRBV19; D gene: TRBD1; CDR3 protein: CASSPSGQGYEKLFF; CDR3 DNA: TGTGCCAGTAGTCCCTCCGGACAGGGGTATGAAAAACTGTTTTTT
J gene: TRBJ2-7; clone size: once; CDR3 length: 17; V gene: TRBV20-1; D gene: TRBD2; CDR3 protein: CSARDVGGGDDGNEQYF; CDR3 DNA: TGCAGTGCTAGAGACGTAGGCGGGGGGGACGATGGAAATGAGCAGTACTTC
J gene: TRBJ2-5; clone size: NA; CDR3 length: 17; V gene: TRBV3-1; D gene: TRBD2; CDR3 protein: CASRQDLLAGGWETQYF; CDR3 DNA: TGTGCCAGCAGACAAGATCTCCTAGCGGGGGGCTGGGAGACCCAGTACTTC
J gene: TRBJ1-2; clone size: NA; CDR3 length: 13; V gene: TRBV20-1; D gene: NA; CDR3 protein: CSATTGTNYGYTF; CDR3 DNA: TGCAGTGCTACAACAGGAACTAACTATGGCTACACCTTC
J gene: TRBJ2-5; clone size: many; CDR3 length: 11; V gene: TRBV20-1; D gene: NA; CDR3 protein: CSARHQETQYF; CDR3 DNA: TGCAGTGCTAGACATCAAGAGACCCAGTACTTC
J gene: TRBJ1-2; clone size: NA; CDR3 length: 13; V gene: TRBV5-4; D gene: NA; CDR3 protein: CARGQDRNYGYTF; CDR3 DNA: TGTGCCAGAGGCCAGGACAGAAACTATGGCTACACCTTC
J gene: TRBJ1-2; clone size: NA; CDR3 length: 15; V gene: TRBV28; D gene: NA; CDR3 protein: CASSLGGGGFQGYTF; CDR3 DNA: TGTGCCAGCAGTTTAGGGGGTGGTGGGTTTCAGGGCTACACCTTC
J gene: TRBJ1-5; clone size: many; CDR3 length: 15; V gene: TRBV28; D gene: NA; CDR3 protein: CASSFLGQSNQPQHF; CDR3 DNA: TGTGCCAGCAGTTTTCTTGGACAGAGCAATCAGCCCCAGCATTTT
J gene: TRBJ2-1; clone size: many; CDR3 length: 15; V gene: TRBV9; D gene: NA; CDR3 protein: CASSVEGVTYNEQFF; CDR3 DNA: TGTGCCAGCAGCGTAGAGGGAGTCACCTACAATGAGCAGTTCTTC
J gene: TRBJ1-1; clone size: NA; CDR3 length: 16; V gene: TRBV18; D gene: NA; CDR3 protein: CASSPVVEHQNTKAFF; CDR3 DNA: TGTGCCAGCTCACCGGTCGTTGAACACCAGAACACTAAAGCTTTCTTT
J gene: TRBJ1-2; clone size: many; CDR3 length: 14; V gene: TRBV5-4; D gene: NA; CDR3 protein: CASSRDTTNYGYTF; CDR3 DNA: TGTGCCAGCAGCCGGGACACGACTAACTATGGCTACACCTTC
J gene: TRBJ2-1; clone size: many; CDR3 length: 13; V gene: TRBV20-1; D gene: NA; CDR3 protein: CSARLAFADEQFF; CDR3 DNA: TGCAGTGCTAGATTAGCGTTTGCCGATGAGCAGTTCTTC
J gene: TRBJ2-1; clone size: NA; CDR3 length: 16; V gene: TRBV28; D gene: TRBD1; CDR3 protein: CASKMGPGQRVDEQFF; CDR3 DNA: TGTGCCAGCAAAATGGGACCGGGACAGAGAGTTGATGAGCAGTTCTTC
J gene: TRBJ1-1; clone size: many; CDR3 length: 13; V gene: TRBV6-1; D gene: TRBD1; CDR3 protein: CASSTGTETEAFF; CDR3 DNA: TGTGCCAGCAGCACCGGGACAGAAACTGAAGCTTTCTTT
J gene: TRBJ2-7; clone size: many; CDR3 length: 14; V gene: TRBV4-2; D gene: TRBD2; CDR3 protein: CASSQSGSGYEQYF; CDR3 DNA: TGTGCCAGCAGCCAAAGCGGGAGTGGGTACGAGCAGTACTTC
J gene: TRBJ1-1; clone size: many; CDR3 length: 14; V gene: TRBV29-1; D gene: TRBD1; CDR3 protein: CSALDTGGTTEAFF; CDR3 DNA: TGCAGCGCCCTGGACACAGGGGGCACGACTGAAGCTTTCTTT
J gene: TRBJ2-1; clone size: many; CDR3 length: 15; V gene: TRBV20-1; D gene: NA; CDR3 protein: CSAPDMSGLYNEQFF; CDR3 DNA: TGCAGTGCTCCAGATATGAGCGGACTCTACAATGAGCAGTTCTTC
J gene: TRBJ2-3; clone size: many; CDR3 length: 12; V gene: TRBV7-2; D gene: NA; CDR3 protein: CASSLDGYTQYF; CDR3 DNA: TGTGCCAGCAGCTTAGACGGATATACGCAGTATTTT
J gene: TRBJ2-5; clone size: many; CDR3 length: 13; V gene: TRBV28; D gene: NA; CDR3 protein: CASSFSIQETQYF; CDR3 DNA: TGTGCCAGCAGTTTCTCCATCCAAGAGACCCAGTACTTC
J gene: TRBJ2-5; clone size: once; CDR3 length: 10; V gene: TRBV6-1; D gene: NA; CDR3 protein: CASSGGTQYF; CDR3 DNA: TGTGCCAGCAGTGGGGGGACCCAGTACTTC
J gene: TRBJ1-5; clone size: many; CDR3 length: 15; V gene: TRBV20-1; D gene: NA; CDR3 protein: CSARVGGVSNQPQHF; CDR3 DNA: TGCAGTGCTAGAGTGGGGGGGGTAAGCAATCAGCCCCAGCATTTT
J gene: TRBJ2-3; clone size: many; CDR3 length: 16; V gene: TRBV7-6; D gene: TRBD2; CDR3 protein: CASSLVLAGVIATQYF; CDR3 DNA: TGTGCCAGCAGCTTAGTACTAGCGGGAGTGATAGCTACGCAGTATTTT
J gene: TRBJ2-7; clone size: many; CDR3 length: 15; V gene: TRBV28; D gene: NA; CDR3 protein: CASTIPQRGPYEQYF; CDR3 DNA: TGTGCCAGCACTATCCCTCAGAGGGGTCCCTACGAGCAGTACTTC
J gene: TRBJ1-5; clone size: many; CDR3 length: 18; V gene: TRBV12-3/TRBV12-4; D gene: NA; CDR3 protein: CASSLLVGTLDSGQPQHF; CDR3 DNA: TGTGCCAGCAGTTTATTAGTAGGGACACTCGATTCAGGGCAGCCCCAGCATTTT
J gene: TRBJ2-3; clone size: many; CDR3 length: 16; V gene: TRBV7-8; D gene: NA; CDR3 protein: CASSLEGGTSTDTQYF; CDR3 DNA: TGTGCCAGCAGCTTAGAGGGCGGGACTAGCACAGATACGCAGTATTTT
J gene: TRBJ1-1; clone size: NA; CDR3 length: 16; V gene: TRBV29-1; D gene: NA; CDR3 protein: CSVETQITRGNTEAFF; CDR3 DNA: TGCAGCGTTGAAACCCAAATAACCAGGGGGAACACTGAAGCTTTCTTT
J gene: TRBJ2-1; clone size: NA; CDR3 length: 17; V gene: TRBV6-1; D gene: TRBD1; CDR3 protein: CASSELRDRGLYNEQFF; CDR3 DNA: TGTGCCAGCAGTGAACTCCGGGACAGGGGCCTTTACAATGAGCAGTTCTTC
J gene: TRBJ2-3; clone size: many; CDR3 length: 16; V gene: TRBV7-9; D gene: TRBD2; CDR3 protein: CASSSPSGRAPDTQYF; CDR3 DNA: TGTGCCAGCAGCTCCCCTAGCGGGAGGGCCCCCGATACGCAGTATTTT
J gene: TRBJ2-5; clone size: many; CDR3 length: 13; V gene: TRBV27; D gene: NA; CDR3 protein: CASSLARKETQYF; CDR3 DNA: TGTGCCAGCAGTTTAGCTAGAAAAGAGACCCAGTACTTC
J gene: TRBJ1-1; clone size: many; CDR3 length: 11; V gene: TRBV4-3; D gene: NA; CDR3 protein: CASSNRTEAFF; CDR3 DNA: TGCGCCAGCAGTAACAGGACTGAAGCTTTCTTT
J gene: TRBJ1-5; clone size: NA; CDR3 length: 15; V gene: TRBV6-6; D gene: NA; CDR3 protein: CASSYSAGGSQPQHF; CDR3 DNA: TGTGCCAGCAGTTACTCCGCGGGGGGCAGCCAGCCCCAGCATTTT
J gene: TRBJ2-1; clone size: many; CDR3 length: 15; V gene: TRBV3-1; D gene: TRBD2; CDR3 protein: CASSQTSGRANEQFF; CDR3 DNA: TGTGCCAGCAGTCAGACTAGCGGGAGGGCAAATGAGCAGTTCTTC
J gene: TRBJ2-2; clone size: once; CDR3 length: 14; V gene: TRBV4-2; D gene: NA; CDR3 protein: CASSNTAGTGELFF; CDR3 DNA: TGTGCCAGTAGCAATACCGCGGGCACCGGGGAGCTGTTTTTT
J gene: TRBJ2-3; clone size: many; CDR3 length: 11; V gene: TRBV29-1; D gene: NA; CDR3 protein: CSVSSTDTQYF; CDR3 DNA: TGCAGCGTTTCGAGCACAGATACGCAGTATTTT
J gene: TRBJ1-5; clone size: many; CDR3 length: 12; V gene: TRBV19; D gene: NA; CDR3 protein: CASNFLNQPQHF; CDR3 DNA: TGTGCCAGTAATTTCCTCAATCAGCCCCAGCATTTT
J gene: TRBJ2-1; clone size: many; CDR3 length: 12; V gene: TRBV6-5; D gene: NA; CDR3 protein: CASSYIDNEQFF; CDR3 DNA: TGTGCCAGCAGTTACATTGACAATGAGCAGTTCTTC
J gene: TRBJ2-1; clone size: NA; CDR3 length: 14; V gene: TRBV6-4; D gene: TRBD2; CDR3 protein: CASSPGLVYNEQLF; CDR3 DNA: TGTGCCAGCAGCCCGGGACTAGTCTACAATGAGCAACTCTTC
J gene: TRBJ2-3; clone size: many; CDR3 length: 14; V gene: TRBV5-1; D gene: TRBD1; CDR3 protein: CASSVYRGTDTQYF; CDR3 DNA: TGCGCCAGCAGCGTTTACAGGGGAACAGATACGCAGTATTTT
J gene: TRBJ2-5; clone size: many; CDR3 length: 13; V gene: TRBV3-1; D gene: NA; CDR3 protein: CASIAAGRETQYF; CDR3 DNA: TGTGCCAGCATTGCGGCGGGTCGCGAGACCCAGTACTTC
J gene: TRBJ2-7; clone size: NA; CDR3 length: 11; V gene: TRBV20-1; D gene: NA; CDR3 protein: CSAPGTPLQYF; CDR3 DNA: TGCAGTGCCCCCGGGACTCCCCTGCAGTACTTC
J gene: TRBJ1-1; clone size: NA; CDR3 length: 12; V gene: TRBV29-1; D gene: NA; CDR3 protein: CSVPGQNTEAFF; CDR3 DNA: TGCAGCGTTCCCGGACAGAACACTGAAGCTTTCTTT
J gene: TRBJ1-1; clone size: many; CDR3 length: 18; V gene: TRBV20-1; D gene: TRBD1; CDR3 protein: CSATRLLRGTGVGTEAFF; CDR3 DNA: TGCAGTGCTACCCGCCTTCTTCGCGGGACAGGGGTTGGCACTGAAGCTTTCTTT
J gene: TRBJ1-2; clone size: many; CDR3 length: 14; V gene: TRBV7-6; D gene: NA; CDR3 protein: CASSLGSNGDGYTF; CDR3 DNA: TGTGCCAGCAGCTTAGGGTCAAACGGGGATGGCTACACCTTC
J gene: TRBJ1-4; clone size: many; CDR3 length: 14; V gene: TRBV2; D gene: NA; CDR3 protein: CASSEQWTNEKLFF; CDR3 DNA: TGTGCCAGCAGTGAACAATGGACTAATGAAAAACTGTTTTTT
J gene: TRBJ2-2; clone size: many; CDR3 length: 17; V gene: TRBV25-1; D gene: TRBD2; CDR3 protein: CASSEDGRTPYTGELFF; CDR3 DNA: TGTGCCAGCAGTGAAGACGGGAGGACACCTTACACCGGGGAGCTGTTTTTT
J gene: TRBJ2-1; clone size: many; CDR3 length: 15; V gene: TRBV24-1; D gene: TRBD2; CDR3 protein: CATSDPVLARNEQFF; CDR3 DNA: TGTGCCACCAGTGACCCCGTACTAGCGCGCAATGAGCAGTTCTTC
J gene: TRBJ2-1; clone size: many; CDR3 length: 15; V gene: TRBV6-2/TRBV6-3; D gene: TRBD2; CDR3 protein: CASSTGTSGSNEQFF; CDR3 DNA: TGTGCCAGCAGTACCGGGACTAGCGGGAGTAATGAGCAGTTCTTC
J gene: TRBJ2-4; clone size: NA; CDR3 length: 13; V gene: TRBV29-1; D gene: NA; CDR3 protein: CSVPGQFENIQYF; CDR3 DNA: TGCAGCGTCCCAGGACAGTTCGAAAACATTCAGTACTTC
J gene: TRBJ1-6; clone size: NA; CDR3 length: 14; V gene: TRBV14; D gene: NA; CDR3 protein: CASREGRENSPLHF; CDR3 DNA: TGTGCCAGCAGAGAAGGAAGAGAAAATTCACCCCTCCACTTT
J gene: TRBJ1-4; clone size: few; CDR3 length: 12; V gene: TRBV30; D gene: NA; CDR3 protein: CAWSDGLGKLFF; CDR3 DNA: TGTGCCTGGAGCGACGGACTAGGAAAACTGTTTTTT
J gene: TRBJ2-5; clone size: once; CDR3 length: 14; V gene: TRBV7-2; D gene: NA; CDR3 protein: CASSQSVSQETQYF; CDR3 DNA: TGTGCCAGCAGCCAGAGCGTGAGTCAAGAGACCCAGTACTTC
J gene: TRBJ2-3; clone size: many; CDR3 length: 14; V gene: TRBV12-3/TRBV12-4; D gene: NA; CDR3 protein: CASSLGGYSGTQYF; CDR3 DNA: TGTGCCAGCAGTTTAGGCGGATATAGCGGTACGCAGTATTTT